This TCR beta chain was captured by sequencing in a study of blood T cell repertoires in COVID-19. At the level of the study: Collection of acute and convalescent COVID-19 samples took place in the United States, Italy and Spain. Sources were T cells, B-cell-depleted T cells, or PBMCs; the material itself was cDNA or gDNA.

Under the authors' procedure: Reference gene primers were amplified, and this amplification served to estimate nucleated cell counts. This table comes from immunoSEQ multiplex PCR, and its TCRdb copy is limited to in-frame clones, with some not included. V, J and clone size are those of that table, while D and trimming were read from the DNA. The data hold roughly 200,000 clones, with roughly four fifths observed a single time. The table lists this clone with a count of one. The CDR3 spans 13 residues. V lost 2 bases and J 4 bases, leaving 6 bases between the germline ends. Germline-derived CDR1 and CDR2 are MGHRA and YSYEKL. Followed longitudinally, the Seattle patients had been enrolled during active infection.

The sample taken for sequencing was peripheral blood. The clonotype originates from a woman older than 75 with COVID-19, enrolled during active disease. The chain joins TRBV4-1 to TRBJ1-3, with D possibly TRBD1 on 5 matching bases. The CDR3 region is CASSQSGGNTIYF. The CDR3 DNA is TGCGCCAGCAGCCAATCAGGGGGAAACACCATATATTTT.